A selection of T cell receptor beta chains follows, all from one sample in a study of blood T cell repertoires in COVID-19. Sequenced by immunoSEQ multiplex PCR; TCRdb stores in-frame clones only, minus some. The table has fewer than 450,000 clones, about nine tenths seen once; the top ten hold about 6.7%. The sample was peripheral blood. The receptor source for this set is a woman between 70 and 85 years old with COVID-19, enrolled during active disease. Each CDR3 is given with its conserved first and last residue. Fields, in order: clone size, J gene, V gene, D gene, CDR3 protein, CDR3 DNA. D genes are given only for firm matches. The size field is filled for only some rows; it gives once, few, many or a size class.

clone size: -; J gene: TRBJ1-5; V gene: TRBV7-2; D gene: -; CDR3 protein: CASSLQGNLYQPQHF; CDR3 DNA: TGTGCCAGCAGCTTACAGGGTAATCTTTATCAGCCCCAGCATTTT
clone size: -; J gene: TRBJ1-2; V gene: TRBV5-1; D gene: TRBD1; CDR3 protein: CASTGGRDGYTF; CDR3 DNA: TGCGCCAGCACAGGGGGCAGGGATGGCTACACCTTC
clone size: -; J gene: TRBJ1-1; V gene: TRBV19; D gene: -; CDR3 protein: CASSQTGWDTEAFF; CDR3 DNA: TGTGCCAGTAGCCAGACAGGTTGGGACACTGAAGCTTTCTTT
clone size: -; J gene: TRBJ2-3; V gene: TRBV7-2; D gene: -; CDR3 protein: CASSLGVLRTDTQYF; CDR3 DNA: TGTGCCAGCAGCTTAGGAGTACTGCGCACAGATACGCAGTATTTT
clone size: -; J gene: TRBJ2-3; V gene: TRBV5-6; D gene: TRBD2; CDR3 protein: CASSRLAQADTQYF; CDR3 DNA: TGTGCCAGCAGCAGACTAGCCCAGGCAGATACGCAGTATTTT
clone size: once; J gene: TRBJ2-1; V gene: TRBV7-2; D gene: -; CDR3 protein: CASSFPGRYEQFF; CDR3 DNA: TGTGCCAGCAGCTTCCCAGGGAGGTATGAGCAGTTCTTC
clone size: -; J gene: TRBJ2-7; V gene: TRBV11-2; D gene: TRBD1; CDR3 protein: CASSSGTGGRSSYEQYF; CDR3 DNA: TGTGCCAGCAGCTCCGGGACAGGGGGGCGTAGCTCCTACGAGCAGTACTTC
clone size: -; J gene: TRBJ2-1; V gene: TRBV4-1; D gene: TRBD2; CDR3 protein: CASSLNPPSGGANEQFF; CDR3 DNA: TGCGCCAGCAGCCTCAACCCCCCTAGCGGGGGGGCCAATGAGCAGTTCTTC
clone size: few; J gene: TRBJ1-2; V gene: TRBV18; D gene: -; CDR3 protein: CASSERTPGYTF; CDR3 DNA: TGTGCCAGCTCAGAGAGGACACCTGGCTACACCTTC
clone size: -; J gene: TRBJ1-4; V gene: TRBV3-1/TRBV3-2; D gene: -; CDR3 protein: CASSLSVGGEKLFF; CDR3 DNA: TGTGCCAGCAGCCTTTCCGTGGGGGGTGAAAAACTGTTTTTT
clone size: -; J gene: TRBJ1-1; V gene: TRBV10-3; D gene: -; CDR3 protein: CAISDRDYGTEAFF; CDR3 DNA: TGTGCCATCAGTGACAGGGACTATGGCACTGAAGCTTTCTTT
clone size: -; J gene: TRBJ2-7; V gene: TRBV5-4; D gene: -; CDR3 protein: CASSLGIAASYEQYF; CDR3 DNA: TGTGCCAGCAGCTTGGGAATAGCGGCTTCCTACGAGCAGTACTTC
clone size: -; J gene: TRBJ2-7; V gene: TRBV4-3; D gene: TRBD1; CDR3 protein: CASSQERDSFPYEQYF; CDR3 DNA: TGCGCCAGCAGCCAAGAGAGGGACAGTTTCCCCTACGAGCAGTACTTC
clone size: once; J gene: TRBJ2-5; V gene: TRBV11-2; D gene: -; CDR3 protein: CASSELGQQETQYF; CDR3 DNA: TGTGCCAGCAGCGAACTTGGGCAGCAGGAGACCCAGTACTTC
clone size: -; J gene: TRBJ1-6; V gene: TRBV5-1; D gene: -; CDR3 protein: CASSLANNSGNSPLHF; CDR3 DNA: TGCGCCAGCAGCTTGGCCAACAACTCAGGGAATTCACCCCTCCACTTT
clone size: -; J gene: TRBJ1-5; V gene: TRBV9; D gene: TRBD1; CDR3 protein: CASSEDRDYQPQHF; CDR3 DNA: TGTGCCAGCAGCGAGGACAGGGACTATCAGCCCCAGCATTTT
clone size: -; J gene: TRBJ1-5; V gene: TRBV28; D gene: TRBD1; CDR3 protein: CASSWDRRNQPQHF; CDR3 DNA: TGTGCCAGCAGTTGGGACAGACGCAATCAGCCCCAGCATTTT
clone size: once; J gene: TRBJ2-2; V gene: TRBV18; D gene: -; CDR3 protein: CASSPFRGSGELFF; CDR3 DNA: TGTGCCAGCTCACCGTTCAGGGGCTCCGGGGAGCTGTTTTTT
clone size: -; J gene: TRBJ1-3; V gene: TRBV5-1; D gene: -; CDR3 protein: CASSPDGIGAGNTIYF; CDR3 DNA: TGCGCCAGCAGTCCGGACGGAATAGGGGCTGGAAACACCATATATTTT
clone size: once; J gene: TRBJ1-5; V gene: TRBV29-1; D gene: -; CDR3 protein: CSVQGSGNQPQHF; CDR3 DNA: TGCAGCGTTCAGGGTAGTGGCAATCAGCCCCAGCATTTT
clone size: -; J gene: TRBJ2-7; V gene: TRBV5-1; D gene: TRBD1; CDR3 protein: CASSKGDRVYEQYF; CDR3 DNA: TGCGCCAGCAGCAAGGGGGACAGGGTATACGAGCAGTACTTC
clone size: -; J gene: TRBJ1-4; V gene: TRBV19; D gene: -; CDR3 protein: CASEDQGYSTGKLFF; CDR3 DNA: TGTGCCAGTGAAGACCAGGGGTATTCGACTGGAAAACTGTTTTTT
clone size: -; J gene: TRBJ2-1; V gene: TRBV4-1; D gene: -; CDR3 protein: CASSQVGRTNEQFF; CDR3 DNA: TGCGCCAGCAGCCAAGTGGGGCGGACCAATGAGCAGTTCTTC
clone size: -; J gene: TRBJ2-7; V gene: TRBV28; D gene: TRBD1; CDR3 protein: CASSLSRDSLSYEQYF; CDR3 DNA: TGTGCCAGCAGTTTATCCCGGGACAGCCTCTCCTACGAGCAGTACTTC
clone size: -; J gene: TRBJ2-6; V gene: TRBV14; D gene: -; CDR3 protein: CASSQVIGAGANVLTF; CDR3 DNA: TGTGCCAGCAGCCAAGTTATAGGAGCGGGGGCCAACGTCCTGACTTTC
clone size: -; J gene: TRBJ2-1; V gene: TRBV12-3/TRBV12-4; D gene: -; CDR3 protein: CASSFLQEQFF; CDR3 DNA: TGTGCCAGCAGTTTTTTACAAGAGCAGTTCTTC
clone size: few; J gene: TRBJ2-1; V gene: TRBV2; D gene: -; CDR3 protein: CASSERGGASYNEQFF; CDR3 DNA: TGTGCCAGCAGTGAAAGGGGGGGGGCCTCCTACAATGAGCAGTTCTTC
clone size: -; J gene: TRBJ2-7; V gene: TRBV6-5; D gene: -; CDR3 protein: CASSMTGRNEQYF; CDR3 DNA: TGTGCCAGCAGTATGACAGGGAGGAACGAGCAGTACTTC
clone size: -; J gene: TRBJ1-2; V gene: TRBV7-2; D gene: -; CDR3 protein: CASSPQDRGYTF; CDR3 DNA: TGTGCCAGCAGCCCACAGGATCGTGGCTACACCTTC
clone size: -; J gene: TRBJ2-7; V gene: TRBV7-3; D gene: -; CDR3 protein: CASRLNEVVSYEQYF; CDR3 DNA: TGTGCCAGCAGATTGAATGAGGTTGTATCCTACGAGCAGTACTTC
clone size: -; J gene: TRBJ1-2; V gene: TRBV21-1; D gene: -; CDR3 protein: CASSKRWGRGVGYTF; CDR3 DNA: TGTGCCAGCAGCAAAAGGTGGGGGCGTGGCGTTGGCTACACCTTC
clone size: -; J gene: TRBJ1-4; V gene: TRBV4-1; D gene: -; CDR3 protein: CASSQDRGTINEKLFF; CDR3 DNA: TGCGCCAGCAGCCAAGATCGAGGCACGATTAATGAAAAACTGTTTTTT
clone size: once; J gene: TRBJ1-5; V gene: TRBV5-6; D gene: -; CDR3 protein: CASSLGRGQPQHF; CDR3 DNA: TGTGCCAGCAGCTTGGGGCGGGGTCAGCCCCAGCATTTT
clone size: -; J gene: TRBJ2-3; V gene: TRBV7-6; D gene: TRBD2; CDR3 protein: CASSLAGGADTQYF; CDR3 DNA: TGTGCCAGCAGCTTAGCGGGGGGGGCAGATACGCAGTATTTT
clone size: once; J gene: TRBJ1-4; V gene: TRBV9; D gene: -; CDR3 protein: CASSVGTVDNEKLFF; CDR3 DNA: TGTGCCAGCAGCGTAGGGACTGTGGATAATGAAAAACTGTTTTTT
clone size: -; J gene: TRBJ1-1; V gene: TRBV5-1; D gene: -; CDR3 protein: CASSLEGGNTEAFF; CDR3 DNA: TGCGCCAGCAGCTTGGAAGGGGGTAACACTGAAGCTTTCTTT
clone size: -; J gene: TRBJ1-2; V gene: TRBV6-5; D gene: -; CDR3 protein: CASSYHRGDGYTF; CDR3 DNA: TGTGCCAGCAGTTACCATCGGGGGGATGGCTACACCTTC
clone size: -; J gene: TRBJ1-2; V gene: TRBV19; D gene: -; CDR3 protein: CASTSGTLNYGYTF; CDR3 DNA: TGTGCCAGTACCTCCGGGACACTTAACTATGGCTACACCTTC
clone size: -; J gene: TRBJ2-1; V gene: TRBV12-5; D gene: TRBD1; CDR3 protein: CATNRGQGYNEQFF; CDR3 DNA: TGTGCTACCAACCGGGGACAGGGCTACAATGAGCAGTTCTTC
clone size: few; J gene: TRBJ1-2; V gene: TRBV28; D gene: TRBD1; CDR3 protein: CASSSGQGRGYTF; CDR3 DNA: TGTGCCAGCAGTTCGGGACAGGGGCGGGGCTACACCTTC
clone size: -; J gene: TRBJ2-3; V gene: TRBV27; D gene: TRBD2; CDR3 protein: CASSFPGGTDTQYF; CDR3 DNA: TGTGCCAGCAGTTTTCCCGGGGGGACAGATACGCAGTATTTT
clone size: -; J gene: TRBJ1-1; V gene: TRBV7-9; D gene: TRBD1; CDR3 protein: CASLAWTGANTEAFF; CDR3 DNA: TGTGCCAGCTTGGCCTGGACAGGGGCTAACACTGAAGCTTTCTTT
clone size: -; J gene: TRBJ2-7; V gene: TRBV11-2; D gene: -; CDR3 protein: CASSLDGQDLSEQYF; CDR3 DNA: TGTGCCAGCAGCTTAGATGGTCAGGATTTAAGCGAGCAGTACTTC
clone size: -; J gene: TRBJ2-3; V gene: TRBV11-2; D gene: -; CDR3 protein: CASSLIGGRSTDTQYF; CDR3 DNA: TGTGCCAGCAGCTTAATAGGGGGAAGGAGCACAGATACGCAGTATTTT
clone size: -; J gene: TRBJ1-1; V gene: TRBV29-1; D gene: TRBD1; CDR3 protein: CSVVDRAGTEAFF; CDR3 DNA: TGCAGCGTTGTAGACAGGGCAGGCACTGAAGCTTTCTTT
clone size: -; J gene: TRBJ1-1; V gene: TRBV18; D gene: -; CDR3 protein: CASSPTTGAGGVNTEAFF; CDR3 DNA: TGTGCCAGCTCACCAACAACAGGCGCAGGAGGGGTGAACACTGAAGCTTTCTTT
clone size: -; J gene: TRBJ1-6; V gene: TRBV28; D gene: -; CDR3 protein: CASSLLDYNSPLHF; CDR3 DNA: TGTGCCAGCAGTTTGTTAGACTATAATTCACCCCTCCACTTT